Listed below are T cell receptor beta chains from one sample, sequenced in a study of blood T cell repertoires in COVID-19. Using immunoSEQ multiplex PCR, the repertoire was profiled, and TCRdb retains in-frame clones only, with some absent. The sample includes around 140,000 clones, more than 60% of them seen just once. The sequenced sample consisted of peripheral blood. Every receptor here comes from a woman in her 70s with acute or convalescent COVID-19. The CDR3 runs from the conserved cysteine through the conserved F or W. Each record gives: J gene, D gene, V gene, clone size, CDR3 protein, CDR3 DNA. D genes are given only for firm matches. Where a row states a size, it is once, few, many or the class of an expanded clone; other rows omit it.

J gene: TRBJ1-1
D gene: -
V gene: TRBV7-9
clone size: -
CDR3 protein: CASSLAQTFNTEAFF
CDR3 DNA: TGTGCCAGCAGCTTAGCGCAGACTTTCAACACTGAAGCTTTCTTT

J gene: TRBJ1-1
D gene: -
V gene: TRBV29-1
clone size: -
CDR3 protein: CSVTVNTEAFF
CDR3 DNA: TGCAGCGTTACAGTGAACACTGAAGCTTTCTTT

J gene: TRBJ1-1
D gene: TRBD1
V gene: TRBV13
clone size: -
CDR3 protein: CASDQGGNTEAFF
CDR3 DNA: TGTGCCAGCGACCAGGGGGGGAACACTGAAGCTTTCTTT

J gene: TRBJ1-1
D gene: TRBD1
V gene: TRBV5-1
clone size: -
CDR3 protein: CASSTGQTEAFF
CDR3 DNA: TGCGCCAGCAGCACGGGACAGACGGAAGCTTTCTTT

J gene: TRBJ1-2
D gene: -
V gene: TRBV6-5
clone size: -
CDR3 protein: CAGRQGWSGYTF
CDR3 DNA: TGTGCCGGCCGCCAGGGTTGGAGTGGCTACACCTTC

J gene: TRBJ2-2
D gene: TRBD1
V gene: TRBV5-1
clone size: -
CDR3 protein: CASSQTGLNTGELFF
CDR3 DNA: TGCGCCAGCAGCCAGACAGGGCTTAACACCGGGGAGCTGTTTTTT

J gene: TRBJ1-2
D gene: TRBD1
V gene: TRBV5-4
clone size: few
CDR3 protein: CASSLRQGANYGYTF
CDR3 DNA: TGTGCCAGCAGCTTGCGACAGGGGGCTAACTATGGCTACACCTTC

J gene: TRBJ1-6
D gene: -
V gene: TRBV3-1/TRBV3-2
clone size: -
CDR3 protein: CASSQAGAGNSPLHF
CDR3 DNA: TGTGCCAGCAGCCAAGCTGGTGCCGGTAATTCACCCCTCCACTTT

J gene: TRBJ1-1
D gene: -
V gene: TRBV6-5
clone size: -
CDR3 protein: CASNHGQLGNTEAFF
CDR3 DNA: TGTGCCAGCAATCATGGACAACTCGGCAACACTGAAGCTTTCTTT

J gene: TRBJ2-7
D gene: -
V gene: TRBV6-6
clone size: -
CDR3 protein: CASSRFTGGLTYEQYF
CDR3 DNA: TGTGCCAGCAGTCGATTCACCGGAGGGCTCACCTACGAGCAGTACTTC

J gene: TRBJ2-1
D gene: TRBD2
V gene: TRBV9
clone size: -
CDR3 protein: CASTPSGVYNEQFF
CDR3 DNA: TGTGCCAGCACTCCTAGCGGGGTATACAATGAGCAGTTCTTC

J gene: TRBJ2-7
D gene: -
V gene: TRBV6-5
clone size: -
CDR3 protein: CASSYGGADEQYF
CDR3 DNA: TGTGCCAGCAGTTACGGAGGGGCGGACGAGCAGTACTTC

J gene: TRBJ1-4
D gene: TRBD1
V gene: TRBV25-1
clone size: -
CDR3 protein: CASGSKSGTGNEKLFF
CDR3 DNA: TGTGCCAGCGGGTCAAAATCCGGGACAGGGAATGAAAAACTGTTTTTT

J gene: TRBJ2-7
D gene: TRBD1
V gene: TRBV6-5
clone size: once
CDR3 protein: CASRGATGDPYEQYF
CDR3 DNA: TGTGCCAGCAGGGGGGCAACAGGGGACCCCTACGAGCAGTACTTC

J gene: TRBJ2-1
D gene: -
V gene: TRBV10-3
clone size: -
CDR3 protein: CAISEADNEQFF
CDR3 DNA: TGTGCCATCAGTGAGGCGGACAATGAGCAGTTCTTC

J gene: TRBJ1-2
D gene: -
V gene: TRBV30
clone size: -
CDR3 protein: CAWSRAQGSYTF
CDR3 DNA: TGTGCCTGGAGTCGGGCTCAGGGTAGCTACACCTTC

J gene: TRBJ2-2
D gene: -
V gene: TRBV5-1
clone size: once
CDR3 protein: CASSLIRTTGTGELFF
CDR3 DNA: TGCGCCAGCAGCTTGATCAGGACAACCGGGACCGGGGAGCTGTTTTTT

J gene: TRBJ1-1
D gene: TRBD1
V gene: TRBV5-1
clone size: -
CDR3 protein: CASSLSGQGRNTEAFF
CDR3 DNA: TGCGCCAGCAGCCTATCCGGACAGGGGCGGAACACTGAAGCTTTCTTT

J gene: TRBJ2-1
D gene: TRBD2
V gene: TRBV9
clone size: -
CDR3 protein: CASSILPGLAGSEQFF
CDR3 DNA: TGTGCCAGCAGCATACTTCCGGGACTAGCGGGAAGTGAGCAGTTCTTC

J gene: TRBJ1-4
D gene: TRBD1
V gene: TRBV5-1
clone size: -
CDR3 protein: CASSRGQGNEKLFF
CDR3 DNA: TGCGCCAGCAGCCGGGGACAGGGTAATGAAAAACTGTTTTTT

J gene: TRBJ1-2
D gene: -
V gene: TRBV6-6
clone size: few
CDR3 protein: CASCATAEGGYTF
CDR3 DNA: TGTGCCAGCTGTGCGACTGCGGAGGGGGGCTACACCTTC

J gene: TRBJ2-6
D gene: -
V gene: TRBV12-5
clone size: -
CDR3 protein: CASGLDKDSSHFSGANVLTF
CDR3 DNA: TGTGCTAGTGGTTTGGATAAGGACAGCTCGCACTTCTCTGGGGCCAACGTCCTGACTTTC

J gene: TRBJ2-2
D gene: TRBD1
V gene: TRBV24-1
clone size: -
CDR3 protein: CATSDGLIQGAGELFF
CDR3 DNA: TGTGCCACCAGTGACGGCTTAATACAGGGGGCCGGGGAGCTGTTTTTT

J gene: TRBJ1-2
D gene: -
V gene: TRBV5-1
clone size: -
CDR3 protein: CASTHGGGQGGYTF
CDR3 DNA: TGCGCCAGCACCCATGGCGGGGGTCAGGGTGGCTACACCTTC

J gene: TRBJ2-1
D gene: -
V gene: TRBV7-3
clone size: -
CDR3 protein: CASSPTEQGIYNEQFF
CDR3 DNA: TGTGCCAGCAGCCCCACCGAACAGGGAATCTACAATGAGCAGTTCTTC

J gene: TRBJ2-7
D gene: -
V gene: TRBV7-9
clone size: -
CDR3 protein: CASSPSGVPSSYEQYF
CDR3 DNA: TGTGCCAGCAGCCCATCAGGGGTTCCCTCCTCCTACGAGCAGTACTTC

J gene: TRBJ1-1
D gene: TRBD1
V gene: TRBV7-7
clone size: -
CDR3 protein: CASSLRGQGGVSGTEAFF
CDR3 DNA: TGTGCTAGCAGCTTACGTGGGCAGGGGGGAGTCTCCGGCACTGAAGCTTTCTTT

J gene: TRBJ2-3
D gene: TRBD2
V gene: TRBV3-1/TRBV3-2
clone size: -
CDR3 protein: CASSVRLAGDTDTQYF
CDR3 DNA: TGTGCCAGCAGCGTCCGACTAGCGGGGGACACAGATACGCAGTATTTT

J gene: TRBJ1-3
D gene: TRBD1
V gene: TRBV30
clone size: -
CDR3 protein: CAWATGTGNTIYF
CDR3 DNA: TGTGCCTGGGCGACAGGGACAGGAAACACCATATATTTT

J gene: TRBJ2-2
D gene: -
V gene: TRBV5-1
clone size: -
CDR3 protein: CASSLTGSNTGELFF
CDR3 DNA: TGCGCCAGCAGCTTGACAGGCTCGAACACCGGGGAGCTGTTTTTT

J gene: TRBJ1-1
D gene: -
V gene: TRBV5-1
clone size: -
CDR3 protein: CASSSNPQGNTEAFF
CDR3 DNA: TGCGCCAGCAGCTCAAACCCTCAGGGGAACACTGAAGCTTTCTTT

J gene: TRBJ2-5
D gene: TRBD2
V gene: TRBV7-6
clone size: -
CDR3 protein: CASSLGLGGGRETQYF
CDR3 DNA: TGTGCCAGCAGCTTAGGCCTCGGGGGGGGGCGCGAGACCCAGTACTTC

J gene: TRBJ2-1
D gene: -
V gene: TRBV21-1
clone size: -
CDR3 protein: CASSIGVAGGPNEQFF
CDR3 DNA: TGTGCCAGCAGCATCGGGGTAGCGGGGGGGCCGAATGAGCAGTTCTTC

J gene: TRBJ2-5
D gene: TRBD1
V gene: TRBV5-5
clone size: -
CDR3 protein: CASSFGQGGVGETQYF
CDR3 DNA: TGTGCCAGCAGCTTCGGACAGGGTGGGGTTGGGGAGACCCAGTACTTC

J gene: TRBJ1-5
D gene: -
V gene: TRBV6-5
clone size: -
CDR3 protein: CASIAGKNGNQPQHF
CDR3 DNA: TGTGCCAGCATTGCGGGGAAGAACGGCAATCAGCCCCAGCATTTT

J gene: TRBJ2-3
D gene: -
V gene: TRBV11-3
clone size: -
CDR3 protein: CASSLGLTDTQYF
CDR3 DNA: TGTGCCAGCAGCTTAGGTCTTACAGATACGCAGTATTTT

J gene: TRBJ2-7
D gene: -
V gene: TRBV5-8
clone size: -
CDR3 protein: CASNPGGSYEQYF
CDR3 DNA: TGTGCCAGCAACCCCGGGGGCTCCTACGAGCAGTACTTC

J gene: TRBJ1-3
D gene: -
V gene: TRBV12-5
clone size: -
CDR3 protein: CASGLDPRGVTISGNTIYF
CDR3 DNA: TGTGCTAGTGGTTTGGATCCTCGCGGGGTGACCATTTCTGGAAACACCATATATTTT

J gene: TRBJ2-3
D gene: TRBD1
V gene: TRBV15
clone size: -
CDR3 protein: CATSRLTGGTDTQYF
CDR3 DNA: TGTGCCACCAGCCGGCTGACAGGGGGAACAGATACGCAGTATTTT

J gene: TRBJ2-2
D gene: -
V gene: TRBV6-5
clone size: many
CDR3 protein: CASIESRKNTGELFF
CDR3 DNA: TGTGCCAGCATAGAGTCGAGGAAAAACACCGGGGAGCTGTTTTTT

J gene: TRBJ1-1
D gene: TRBD1
V gene: TRBV4-1
clone size: many
CDR3 protein: CASSRNRDSTEAFF
CDR3 DNA: TGCGCCAGCAGCCGGAACCGGGACAGCACTGAAGCTTTCTTT

J gene: TRBJ2-2
D gene: -
V gene: TRBV6-2/TRBV6-3
clone size: once
CDR3 protein: CASSWVQGGTGELFF
CDR3 DNA: TGTGCCAGCAGCTGGGTGCAGGGGGGTACCGGGGAGCTGTTTTTT

J gene: TRBJ1-1
D gene: -
V gene: TRBV28
clone size: once
CDR3 protein: CASTSVNTEAFF
CDR3 DNA: TGTGCCAGCACCTCCGTAAACACTGAAGCTTTCTTT

J gene: TRBJ2-7
D gene: -
V gene: TRBV3-1/TRBV3-2
clone size: -
CDR3 protein: CASSQVGLVGRNEQYF
CDR3 DNA: TGTGCCAGCAGCCAAGTTGGGCTGGTGGGTAGAAACGAGCAGTACTTC

J gene: TRBJ2-2
D gene: -
V gene: TRBV7-8
clone size: -
CDR3 protein: CASSLVPPRLNTGELFF
CDR3 DNA: TGTGCCAGCAGCTTAGTCCCGCCCAGATTGAACACCGGGGAGCTGTTTTTT

J gene: TRBJ2-7
D gene: -
V gene: TRBV7-2
clone size: few
CDR3 protein: CASSRTGQLYEQYF
CDR3 DNA: TGTGCCAGCAGCCGGACGGGACAATTATACGAGCAGTACTTC

J gene: TRBJ2-7
D gene: -
V gene: TRBV9
clone size: many
CDR3 protein: CASSVDPRGRLDEQYF
CDR3 DNA: TGTGCCAGCAGCGTAGACCCCCGGGGGAGACTCGACGAGCAGTACTTC

J gene: TRBJ1-1
D gene: -
V gene: TRBV2
clone size: -
CDR3 protein: CASSNSGKNTEAFF
CDR3 DNA: TGTGCCAGCAGTAACTCCGGGAAAAACACTGAAGCTTTCTTT

J gene: TRBJ2-1
D gene: TRBD2
V gene: TRBV27
clone size: -
CDR3 protein: CASSLGIAGVYNEQFF
CDR3 DNA: TGTGCCAGCAGTCTCGGTATAGCGGGGGTGTACAATGAGCAGTTCTTC

J gene: TRBJ1-4
D gene: TRBD1
V gene: TRBV6-5
clone size: once
CDR3 protein: CASSPGQGNEKLFF
CDR3 DNA: TGTGCCAGCAGTCCAGGACAGGGTAATGAAAAACTGTTTTTT

J gene: TRBJ1-5
D gene: -
V gene: TRBV28
clone size: -
CDR3 protein: CASSLGALPQHF
CDR3 DNA: TGTGCCAGCAGTTTGGGGGCCCTGCCCCAGCATTTT

J gene: TRBJ2-3
D gene: -
V gene: TRBV19
clone size: -
CDR3 protein: CASTPQGAQTTQYF
CDR3 DNA: TGTGCCAGTACTCCCCAAGGAGCCCAGACTACGCAGTATTTT

J gene: TRBJ2-7
D gene: TRBD1
V gene: TRBV29-1
clone size: -
CDR3 protein: CSGGTGTGGEQYF
CDR3 DNA: TGCAGCGGGGGGACCGGGACAGGGGGCGAGCAGTACTTC